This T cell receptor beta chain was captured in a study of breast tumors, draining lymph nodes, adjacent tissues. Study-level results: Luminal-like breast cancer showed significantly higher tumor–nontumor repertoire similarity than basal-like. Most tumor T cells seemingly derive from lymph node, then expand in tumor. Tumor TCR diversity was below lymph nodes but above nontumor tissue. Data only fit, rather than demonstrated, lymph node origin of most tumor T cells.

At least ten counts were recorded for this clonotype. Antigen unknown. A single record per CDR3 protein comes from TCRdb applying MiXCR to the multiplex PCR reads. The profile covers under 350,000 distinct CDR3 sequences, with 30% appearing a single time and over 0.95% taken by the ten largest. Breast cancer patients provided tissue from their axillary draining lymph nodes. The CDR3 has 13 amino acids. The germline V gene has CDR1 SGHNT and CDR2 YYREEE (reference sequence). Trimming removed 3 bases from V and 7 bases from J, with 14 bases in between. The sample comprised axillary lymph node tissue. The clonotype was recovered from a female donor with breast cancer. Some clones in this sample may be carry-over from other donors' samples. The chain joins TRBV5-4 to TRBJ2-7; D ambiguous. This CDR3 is CASSSSYPPEQYF. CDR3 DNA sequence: TGTGCCAGCAGCTCCAGCTACCCGCCTGAGCAGTACTTC.